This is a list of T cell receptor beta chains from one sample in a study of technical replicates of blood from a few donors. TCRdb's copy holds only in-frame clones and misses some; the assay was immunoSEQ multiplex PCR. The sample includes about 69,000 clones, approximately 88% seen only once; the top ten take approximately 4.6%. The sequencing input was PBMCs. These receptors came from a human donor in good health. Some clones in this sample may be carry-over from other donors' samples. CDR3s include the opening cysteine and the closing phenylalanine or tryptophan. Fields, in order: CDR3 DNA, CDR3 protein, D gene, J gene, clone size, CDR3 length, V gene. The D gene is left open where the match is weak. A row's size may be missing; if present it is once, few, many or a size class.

TGCACCAGCAGCCTCGGGGGAGTCCTCGACAATGAGCAGTTCTTC CTSSLGGVLDNEQFF . TRBJ2-1 . 15 TRBV1
TGCAGCGTTACGGGACAGCTCTACGAGCAGTACTTC CSVTGQLYEQYF TRBD1 TRBJ2-7 . 12 TRBV29-1
TGTGCCAGTAGTCCCTGGGGGGGGGAGAACACTGAAGCTTTCTTT CASSPWGGENTEAFF . TRBJ1-1 few 15 TRBV19
TGTGCCAGCAGCGAGGGACTCAACTACGAGCAGTACTTC CASSEGLNYEQYF . TRBJ2-7 . 13 TRBV7-9
TGTGCCTGGAGTCCCGCCAGCGGAACCTACGAGCAGTACTTC CAWSPASGTYEQYF . TRBJ2-7 . 14 TRBV30
TGTGCCAGCACCCAAGGGGACAGGGGAGGGGAGCAGTTCTTC CASTQGDRGGEQFF TRBD1 TRBJ2-1 . 14 TRBV5-5
TGTGCCAGCAGCTCGACACAGACCCTATACAATGAGCAGTTCTTC CASSSTQTLYNEQFF . TRBJ2-1 . 15 TRBV7-9
TGTGCCAGCAGCGTAGCGGCTAGCGGGGCCACAGATACGCAGTATTTT CASSVAASGATDTQYF TRBD2 TRBJ2-3 . 16 TRBV9
TGTGCCAGCAGCCAAGTTACTAGCGGGGAGAACACAGATACGCAGTATTTT CASSQVTSGENTDTQYF TRBD2 TRBJ2-3 . 17 TRBV4-2
TGTGCCAGTAGCCGACAGGGGTATCCTAATGAAAAACTGTTTTTT CASSRQGYPNEKLFF TRBD1 TRBJ1-4 . 15 TRBV19
TGTGCCAGTAGTTCGACTAGCGGGACTTCCTACGAGCAGTACTTC CASSSTSGTSYEQYF TRBD2 TRBJ2-7 once 15 TRBV19
TGTGCCAGCAGCTATACCCTCTACAGCTCTGGAAACACCATATATTTT CASSYTLYSSGNTIYF . TRBJ1-3 . 16 TRBV7-8
TGTGCCAGCAGACGACATGGACAGGGCGCCTACGAGCAGTACTTC CASRRHGQGAYEQYF TRBD1 TRBJ2-7 . 15 TRBV6-5
TGCGCCAGCAGCACAATGACAGGGGGCATAGCTGAAGCTTTCTTT CASSTMTGGIAEAFF TRBD1 TRBJ1-1 . 15 TRBV5-1
TGTGCCAGCAGCTTTCTATCTAGCGGGAGTTGGTATGAGCAGTTCTTC CASSFLSSGSWYEQFF TRBD2 TRBJ2-1 . 16 TRBV5-6
TGCGCCAGCATGTGGACTAGCGGACACAATGAGCAGTTCTTC CASMWTSGHNEQFF TRBD2 TRBJ2-1 . 14 TRBV10-1
TGTGCCAGCAGCTTAGTCGGGAAGTATGAGCAGTTCTTC CASSLVGKYEQFF . TRBJ2-1 . 13 TRBV7-8
TGCGCCAGCAGCCAAGATCGGGGCGGGAGCCCATACGAGCAGTACTTC CASSQDRGGSPYEQYF TRBD2 TRBJ2-7 . 16 TRBV4-3
TGTGCCTGGCAGGGATCGACTCGCGAGCAGTACTTC CAWQGSTREQYF . TRBJ2-7 . 12 TRBV30
TGTGCCAGCCAACGGGGAACCTACGAGCAGTACTTC CASQRGTYEQYF . TRBJ2-7 . 12 TRBV7-9
TGTGCCAGCAGCTTAATCCCCGGCGGGGACACCGGGGAGCTGTTTTTT CASSLIPGGDTGELFF . TRBJ2-2 . 16 TRBV7-9
TGTGCCAGCAGTGCGGACAGGGTACGAGGCGGGGAGCTGTTTTTT CASSADRVRGGELFF TRBD1 TRBJ2-2 . 15 TRBV6-5
TGTGCCAGCAGCCCGGACAGGAGGAAGCAGTACTTC CASSPDRRKQYF TRBD1 TRBJ2-7 . 12 TRBV7-2
TGTGCCAGCAGCCCCCAGGGGAGCTCCTACAATGAGCAGTTCTTC CASSPQGSSYNEQFF . TRBJ2-1 . 15 TRBV7-9
TGTGCCAGCCGTTCCAGGGCCACCTCTTCCGCAGATACGCAGTATTTT CASRSRATSSADTQYF . TRBJ2-3 . 16 TRBV5-6
TGTGCCAGCAGCCGAGTCCAGCGGGGTGCTGCTAGCACAGATACGCAGTATTTT CASSRVQRGAASTDTQYF TRBD2 TRBJ2-3 . 18 TRBV11-2
TGTGCCAGCAGTTTCGCGGCCGGTACAGATACGCAGTATTTT CASSFAAGTDTQYF . TRBJ2-3 . 14 TRBV28
TGTGCCAGAAGCGCACAGGCGACTAATGAAAAACTGTTTTTT CARSAQATNEKLFF . TRBJ1-4 . 14 TRBV5-3
TGTGCCACCAGCGGTTTAGCGGGGCGGGAGACCCAGTACTTC CATSGLAGRETQYF TRBD2 TRBJ2-5 . 14 TRBV15
TGTGCCAGCAACCTTGACCGGGGGGGCCAAGAGACCCAGTACTTC CASNLDRGGQETQYF TRBD2 TRBJ2-5 once 15 TRBV11-2
TGTGCCAGCAGCCCTCGGGCCGGGGTTATCTCTGGGACTGAAGCTTTCTTT CASSPRAGVISGTEAFF . TRBJ1-1 . 17 TRBV7-2
TGTGCCAGCAGCTCCTTAACCTACTACAATGAGCAGTTCTTC CASSSLTYYNEQFF . TRBJ2-1 . 14 TRBV7-8
TGTGCCAGCAGTGAGGGGACTAGCGGGCTATACGAGCAGTACTTC CASSEGTSGLYEQYF TRBD2 TRBJ2-7 . 15 TRBV2
TGTGCCAGTAGTTCAGACAGGGTCATAGATACGCAGTATTTT CASSSDRVIDTQYF TRBD1 TRBJ2-3 . 14 TRBV19
TGTGCCATCAGTGAGTCGGCGGGGAATTCACCCCTCCACTTT CAISESAGNSPLHF . TRBJ1-6 . 14 TRBV10-3
TGTGCCAGCAGCATATCGGAGGGCTACGAGCAGTACTTC CASSISEGYEQYF . TRBJ2-7 . 13 TRBV7-2
TGCAGTGCTAGTTCCGGGAGAGAAGCTTTCTTT CSASSGREAFF . TRBJ1-1 . 11 TRBV20-1
TGTGCCAGTAGTATAGGCGCTAGCGGGGGGTCCTACGAGCAGTACTTC CASSIGASGGSYEQYF TRBD2 TRBJ2-7 . 16 TRBV19
TGTGCCAGCAGCTTGAGCGGGGGAGGCAATCAGCCCCAGCATTTT CASSLSGGGNQPQHF . TRBJ1-5 few 15 TRBV5-6
TGTGCCAGCAGCCGGGGGAGCTCCTACGAGCAGTACTTC CASSRGSSYEQYF . TRBJ2-7 . 13 TRBV7-6